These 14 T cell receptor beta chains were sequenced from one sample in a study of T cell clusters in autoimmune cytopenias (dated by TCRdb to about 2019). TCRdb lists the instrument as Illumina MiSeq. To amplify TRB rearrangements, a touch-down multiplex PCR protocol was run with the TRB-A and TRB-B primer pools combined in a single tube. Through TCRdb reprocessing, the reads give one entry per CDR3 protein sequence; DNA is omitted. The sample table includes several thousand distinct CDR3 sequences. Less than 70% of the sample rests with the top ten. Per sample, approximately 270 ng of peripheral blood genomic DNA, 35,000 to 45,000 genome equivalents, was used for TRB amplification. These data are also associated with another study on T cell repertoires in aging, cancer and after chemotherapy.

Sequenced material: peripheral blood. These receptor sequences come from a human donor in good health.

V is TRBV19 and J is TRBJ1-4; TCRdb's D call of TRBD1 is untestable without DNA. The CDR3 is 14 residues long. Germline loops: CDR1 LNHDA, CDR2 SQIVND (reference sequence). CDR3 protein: CASINRASNEKLFF.

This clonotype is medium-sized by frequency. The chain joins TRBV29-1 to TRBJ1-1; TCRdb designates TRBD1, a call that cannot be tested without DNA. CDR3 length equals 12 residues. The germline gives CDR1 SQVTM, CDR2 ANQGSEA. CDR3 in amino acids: CSVGRGTTEAFF.

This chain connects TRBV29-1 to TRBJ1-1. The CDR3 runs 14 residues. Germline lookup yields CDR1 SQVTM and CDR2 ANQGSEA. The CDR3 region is CSVDVITMNTEAFF.

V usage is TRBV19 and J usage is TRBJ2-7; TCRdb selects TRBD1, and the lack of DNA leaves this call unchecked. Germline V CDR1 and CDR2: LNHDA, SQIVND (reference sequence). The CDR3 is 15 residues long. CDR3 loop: CASSISPQDSYEQYF.

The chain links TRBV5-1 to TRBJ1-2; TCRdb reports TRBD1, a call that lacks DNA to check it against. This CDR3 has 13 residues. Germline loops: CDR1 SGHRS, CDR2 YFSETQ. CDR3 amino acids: CASSRGQLAGYTF.

The CDR3: CASSLGTLNTEAFF. This chain joins TRBV12-3 or TRBV12-4 and TRBJ1-1. CDR3 size: 14 residues.

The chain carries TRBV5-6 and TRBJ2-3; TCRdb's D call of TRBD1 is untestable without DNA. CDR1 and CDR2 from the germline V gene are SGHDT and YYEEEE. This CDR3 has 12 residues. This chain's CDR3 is CASSSRVDTQYF.

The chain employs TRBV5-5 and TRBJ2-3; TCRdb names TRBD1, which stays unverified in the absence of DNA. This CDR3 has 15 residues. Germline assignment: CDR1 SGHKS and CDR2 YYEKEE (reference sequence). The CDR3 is CASSWRLRGTDTQYF.

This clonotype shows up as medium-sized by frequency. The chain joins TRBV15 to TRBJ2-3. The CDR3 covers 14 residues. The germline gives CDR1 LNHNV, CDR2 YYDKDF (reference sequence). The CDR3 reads CATSRDINPDTQYF.

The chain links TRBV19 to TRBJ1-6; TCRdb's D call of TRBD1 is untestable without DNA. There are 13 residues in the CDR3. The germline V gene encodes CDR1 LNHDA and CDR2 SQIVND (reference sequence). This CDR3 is CASSMGPGKPLHF.

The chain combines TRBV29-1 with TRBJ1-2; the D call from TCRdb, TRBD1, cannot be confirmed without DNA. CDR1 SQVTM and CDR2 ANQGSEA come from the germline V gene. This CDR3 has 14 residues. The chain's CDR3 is CSVVAGSANYGYTF.

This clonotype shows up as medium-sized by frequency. The CDR3 loop is CSATVAGGPRGELFF. The V call is TRBV29-1, the J call TRBJ2-2; TCRdb selects TRBD2, and the lack of DNA leaves this call unchecked. Germline lookup yields CDR1 SQVTM and CDR2 ANQGSEA. The CDR3 has 15 residues.

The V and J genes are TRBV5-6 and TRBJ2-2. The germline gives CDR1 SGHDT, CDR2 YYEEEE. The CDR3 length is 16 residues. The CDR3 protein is CASSFYDGKNTGELFF.

The CDR3 reads CASSYSGLDQPQHF. The gene calls are TRBV6-5 and TRBJ1-5. The CDR3 totals 14 residues. CDR1 MNHEY and CDR2 SVGAGI come from the germline V gene.